Only a few counts were recorded for the clone carrying this T cell receptor (beta chain). Its antigen is currently unknown. This record comes from a study of T cell repertoires in cytomegalovirus infection. Across the whole study: Indicated by public TCR beta signatures were CMV infection and matching HLA type. Study outcomes and limitations: Summed frequency of public TCR beta families distinguished CMV carriers with the relevant HLA.

The CDR3 is 14 residues long. The V gene lost 1 base and the J gene lost 8 bases, with 11 bases spanning the gap. Germline V gene lookup returns CDR1 SGHTA and CDR2 FQGTGA. A single record per CDR3 protein comes from TCRdb applying MiXCR to the reads. Found here are some 700,000 distinct CDR3 sequences, 35% of them singletons; the top ten hold 2.5% to 3.5%. The receptor comes from a human donor in good health (CMV status not recorded). Some clones in this sample may be carry-over from other donors' samples. The sequenced material came from PBMCs. This sequence joins TRBV7-3 and TRBJ2-2; TRBD2 might be the D (6 bases). The CDR3 DNA is TGTGCCAGCAGCTTAAATTGGAGGGATGGGGAGCTGTTTTTT. Residues: CASSLNWRDGELFF.